The sequence of this T cell receptor (beta chain) was determined in a study of T cells after yellow fever vaccination. Overall study: Preparing low-cell-number fractions relied on SMART-Seq v4 Ultra Low Input.

The CDR3 loop spans 16 amino acids. Between the trimmed V and J ends, which lost 0 bases and 7 bases, there was a span of 20 bases. The germline V gene encodes CDR1 SGHNT and CDR2 YYREEE (reference sequence). Study conclusions and caveats: Abundant clonotypes from the bulk population could contaminate FACS-sorted repertoires. Overall, a small share of clonotypes was seen in both CD4 and CD8 compartments. The study re-detected most primary-vaccination clones after the booster (roughly 95% CD4, approximately 87% CD8).

With regard to this clonotype: Its antigen is unidentified.

TCRdb called the 5' RACE reads again in MiXCR, with one record for every CDR3 protein. The profile shows 620,000 or so distinct CDR3 sequences, roughly an eighth of them singletons. The receptor comes from a man aged 25-45 years who received the YFV17D yellow fever vaccine. The specimen comprised PBMCs, sampled on the day of the yellow fever booster vaccination. The chain joins TRBV5-4 to TRBJ2-7; D might be TRBD1 (5 bases). DNA for the CDR3: TGTGCCAGCAGCTTGGAAGCTCGGAGTAGGGGTGGGGAGCAGTACTTC. This translates into CASSLEARSRGGEQYF.